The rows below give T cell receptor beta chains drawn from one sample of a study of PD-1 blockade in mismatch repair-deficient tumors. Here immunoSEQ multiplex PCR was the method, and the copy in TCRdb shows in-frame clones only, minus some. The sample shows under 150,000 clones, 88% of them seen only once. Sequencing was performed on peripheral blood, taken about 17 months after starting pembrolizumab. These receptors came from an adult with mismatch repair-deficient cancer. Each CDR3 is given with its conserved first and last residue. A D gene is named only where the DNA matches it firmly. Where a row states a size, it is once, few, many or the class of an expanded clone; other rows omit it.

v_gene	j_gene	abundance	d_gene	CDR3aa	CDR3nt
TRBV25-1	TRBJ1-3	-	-	CASSESDGSGNTIYF	TGTGCCAGCAGTGAATCAGACGGCAGTGGAAACACCATATATTTT
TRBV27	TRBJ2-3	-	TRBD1	CASSLSVRFGTEQYF	TGTGCCAGCAGTTTATCCGTGAGGTTTGGGACAGAGCAGTATTTT
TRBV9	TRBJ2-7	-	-	CASSPPGPEYEQYF	TGTGCCAGCAGCCCCCCGGGACCAGAGTACGAGCAGTACTTC
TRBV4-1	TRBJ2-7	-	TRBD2	CASSQGAGGYEQYF	TGCGCCAGCAGCCAAGGGGCGGGGGGCTACGAGCAGTACTTC
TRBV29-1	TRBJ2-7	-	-	CSVVRDNEQYF	TGCAGCGTTGTCAGGGATAATGAGCAGTACTTC
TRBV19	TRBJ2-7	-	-	CASSPDFYEQYF	TGTGCCAGTAGCCCCGACTTCTACGAGCAGTACTTC
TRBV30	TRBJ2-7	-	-	CAWSLLPGTSTYEQYF	TGTGCCTGGAGTCTGCTTCCCGGGACATCCACCTACGAGCAGTACTTC
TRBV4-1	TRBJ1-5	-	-	CASSQVGGPPWPQHF	TGCGCCAGCAGCCAAGTTGGGGGGCCCCCTTGGCCCCAGCATTTT
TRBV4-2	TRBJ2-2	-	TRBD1	CASSQEDSPYQGEYNTGELFF	TGTGCCAGCAGCCAAGAAGATTCCCCTTATCAGGGGGAGTATAACACCGGGGAGCTGTTTTTT
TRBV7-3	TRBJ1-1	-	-	CASSLTGHGAEAFF	TGTGCCAGCAGCTTAACAGGCCATGGGGCTGAAGCTTTCTTT
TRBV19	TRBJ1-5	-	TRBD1	CASSYRDRFLNSNQPQHF	TGTGCCAGTAGTTACCGGGACAGGTTTTTGAATAGCAATCAGCCCCAGCATTTT
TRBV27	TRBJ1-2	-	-	CASRLGGPNYGYTF	TGTGCCAGCAGGCTAGGGGGGCCGAACTATGGCTACACCTTC
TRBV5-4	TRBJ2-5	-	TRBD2	CASSLWTSPETQYF	TGTGCCAGCAGCCTGTGGACTAGCCCGGAGACCCAGTACTTC
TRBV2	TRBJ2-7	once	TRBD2	CASAGTSGNEQYF	TGTGCCAGCGCCGGGACTAGCGGGAACGAGCAGTACTTC